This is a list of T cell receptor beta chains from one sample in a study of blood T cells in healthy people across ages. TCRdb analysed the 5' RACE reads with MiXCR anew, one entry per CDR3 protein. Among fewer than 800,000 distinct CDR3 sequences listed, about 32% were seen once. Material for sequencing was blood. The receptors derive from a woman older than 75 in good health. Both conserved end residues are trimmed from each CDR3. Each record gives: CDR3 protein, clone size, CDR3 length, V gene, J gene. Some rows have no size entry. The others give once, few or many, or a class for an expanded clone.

ASSIVAARNTEAF	-	13	TRBV19	TRBJ1-1
ASSRDRVLDEQY	many	12	TRBV3-1	TRBJ2-7
SARRDRRYEQY	-	11	TRBV20-1	TRBJ2-7
SVEIGPLMNTEAF	once	13	TRBV29-1	TRBJ1-1
ASSEETGARGGTQY	many	14	TRBV2	TRBJ2-5
ASSHRGQIQGTQY	-	13	TRBV7-2	-
ASSPDSHGVYNEQY	-	14	TRBV18	-
ASSMGQADYT	-	10	TRBV7-3	TRBJ1-2
SAFLTGISYEQY	many	12	TRBV20-1	TRBJ2-7
ASSEAGRGGQPQH	-	13	TRBV6-1	TRBJ1-5
ASKPVQGSYNEQF	few	13	TRBV28	TRBJ2-1
ASSLYGGPGPQH	few	12	TRBV5-5	TRBJ1-5
ASSLDVGGANEQF	many	13	TRBV5-1	TRBJ2-1
SAGGVTDEQY	many	10	TRBV20-1	TRBJ2-7
ASSRDPPGATYNEQF	many	15	TRBV7-2	TRBJ2-1
ATSRDQETQY	-	10	TRBV15	TRBJ2-5